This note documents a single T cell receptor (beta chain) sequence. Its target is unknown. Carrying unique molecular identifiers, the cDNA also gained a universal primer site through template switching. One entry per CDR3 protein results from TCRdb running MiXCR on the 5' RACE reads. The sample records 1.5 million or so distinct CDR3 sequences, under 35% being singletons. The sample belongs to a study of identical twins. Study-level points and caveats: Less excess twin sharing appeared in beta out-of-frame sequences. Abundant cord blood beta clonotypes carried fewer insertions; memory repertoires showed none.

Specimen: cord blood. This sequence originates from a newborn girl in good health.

As DNA, the CDR3 is TGCGCCAGCAGCTCGGGTCACCGGACTAACATAGATACGCAGTATTTT. Protein sequence: CASSSGHRTNIDTQYF. The J gene is TRBJ2-3, the V gene TRBV5-1; tentatively, D is TRBD2 (6 bases). Deletions cut 3 bases from V and 5 bases from J, with 19 bases between. There are 16 residues in the CDR3. Germline CDR1 reads SGHRS; CDR2 reads YFSETQ.